A selection of T cell receptor beta chains follows, all from one sample in a study of cytomegalovirus exposure and HLA in healthy donors. Method: immunoSEQ multiplex PCR; TCRdb's copy keeps in-frame clones and lacks some. This repertoire includes 30,000 to 35,000 clones. The sample taken for sequencing was PBMCs. These receptors all come from a woman in her 40s in good health and CMV-seropositive. Each CDR3 is given without its conserved first and last residue. Fields, in order: V gene, CDR3 length, CDR3 protein.

>TRBV5-4|11
ASSSRSSYEQY
>TRBV14|12
ASSQGQGGSPLH
>TRBV7-2|13
ASSLRLAGADTQY
>TRBV6-5|11
ASSYSMIDGYT
>TRBV28|11
ASSPGKAYGYT
>TRBV20-1|9
SAPMVETQY
>TRBV27|10
ASSRGGDEQF
>TRBV7-2|13
ASSLAGGPYGEQY
>TRBV6-5|12
ASSPGTGGNTIY
>TRBV19|13
ASSNPGQVYNEQF
>TRBV2|14
ASSVNQGALPYGYT
>TRBV30|12
AWTGKGSGNTIY
>TRBV30|13
AWTRPGTPNYGYT
>TRBV7-2|12
ASSLSSGNYEQY
>TRBV30|13
AWSYAGGQYNEQF
>TRBV7-3|14
ASSYTHRGIDYGYT
>TRBV10-3|12
AISTSGRPGEQY
>TRBV6-6|13
ASSYSGDRASEQF
>TRBV28|13
ASSPTSGATYEQY
>TRBV5-1|13
ASSPGTGARNEQY
>TRBV19|12
ASSRRGWDTEAF
>TRBV27|11
ASSYSLLETQY
>TRBV5-4|14
ASSLGQGDSGEKLF
>TRBV6-5|11
ASTLTGNTEAF
>TRBV27|17
ASRRVAGAYTIRNTEAF
>TRBV5-1|11
ASSPTSNYEQY
>TRBV5-1|15
ASSLGGQRAVNTEAF
>TRBV27|12
ASRGAGGVYEQY
>TRBV7-2|12
ASSLAAVGETQY
>TRBV7-9|12
ASSLAFAGNEQY
>TRBV7-2|13
ASSPGVLSWYGYT
>TRBV9|12
ASSVGGREETQY
>TRBV9|14
ASSIRTSGSLDEQF
>TRBV9|12
ASSVTSGAHEQF
>TRBV6-1|12
ASSDRGSTGELF
>TRBV4-1|12
ASSTTGRSYEQY
>TRBV4-1|13
ASSRGQGVRETQY